This TCR beta chain was sequenced in a study of control samples from healthy donors and cancer patients. This clone has a single count. Sequencing was performed with immunoSEQ multiplex PCR; in TCRdb, only in-frame clones are kept and a portion is missing. Of approximately 100,000 clones in the sample, around 85% were seen once. Germline CDR1 SGHVS, CDR2 FQNEAQ. CDR3 size: 14 residues. After removal of 1 base from V and 4 bases from J, the junction contained 2 bases not matched to a gene. The rearrangement uses TRBV7-8 and TRBJ2-7; 9 nucleotides line up with TRBD1. The sequencing sample was made of PBMCs. The source of this sequence is a man between 65 and 85 years old with lung cancer. CDR3 sequence (DNA): TGTGCCAGCAGCTTAGGGACAGGGGAATACGAGCAGTACTTC. This translates into CASSLGTGEYEQYF.